The subject of this entry is one TCR beta chain. The data are from a study of blood T cell repertoires in COVID-19. The overall study: Sites across the United States, Italy and Spain contributed samples from acute and convalescent COVID-19. The cDNA or gDNA used as material had been derived from T cells, B-cell-depleted T cells, or PBMCs.

Original analysis: Counts of nucleated cells, estimated from reference gene primer amplification, were obtained. Some clones are missing from TCRdb's copy, which holds only in-frame ones; the method was immunoSEQ multiplex PCR. Clone size and V and J calls were adopted from that table, with D and trimming inferred from the DNA. The data show over 150,000 clones, around 90% seen once. The CDR3 loop spans 18 amino acids. CDR1 SGHRS and CDR2 YFSETQ come from the germline V gene. V was pared by 5 bases and J by 0 bases, with 21 bases between. The chain is built from TRBV5-1 and TRBJ2-1; D is possibly TRBD1 (6 bases). The receptor's source is a man in his fifties with acute or convalescent COVID-19. Sequenced: peripheral blood. The CDR3: CASSREPTGFGSYNEQFF. CDR3 sequence (DNA): TGCGCCAGCAGTCGGGAACCAACAGGGTTCGGCTCCTACAATGAGCAGTTCTTC.